This T cell receptor (beta chain) is from a study of spatial heterogeneity in lung cancer. Study-wide results and caveats: One measure, the expanded intratumoral alpha and beta TCR count, tracked tumor mutation counts.

One entry per CDR3 protein, called by TCRdb with MiXCR from the 5' RACE reads. The sample lists some 7,000 distinct CDR3 sequences; around 14% were seen once. Time point of the sample: sample taken at primary tumor resection. This clonotype was detected many times. The antigen remains unidentified. The sample was lung tumor tissue, taken at surgery. The TCR sequence derives from a female donor with early-stage non-small cell lung cancer.

The CDR3 spells CASSDDPGLAGVLYF. The CDR3 DNA reads as TGTGCCAGCAGCGACGACCCGGGACTAGCGGGGGTATTGTACTTC. J is TRBJ2-5 and V is TRBV7-7; 14 positions agree with TRBD2. V lost 5 bases, J lost 13 bases, and 12 bases stayed unmatched. Germline V gene sequence: CDR1 SSHAT, CDR2 FNYEAQ (reference sequence). CDR3 length: 15 amino acids.